Listed below are T cell receptor beta chains from one sample, sequenced in a study of blood T cell repertoires in COVID-19. Sequencing used immunoSEQ multiplex PCR; TCRdb keeps in-frame clones, though not all of them. The sample includes just under 65,000 clones, around 76% seen only once; the top ten take around half. Sequencing input: peripheral blood. Receptors were obtained from a woman of 80 years or more with acute or convalescent COVID-19. Both conserved end residues are part of each CDR3. Fields, in order: J gene, CDR3 length, V gene, D gene, clone size, CDR3 protein, CDR3 DNA. The D gene is left open where the match is weak. Where a row states a size, it is once, few, many or the class of an expanded clone; other rows omit it.

j_call: TRBJ2-6
cdr3_length: 14
v_call: TRBV14
d_call: TRBD1
clone_size: .
cdr3_aa: CASSQGTGINVLTF
cdr3_nt: TGTGCCAGCAGCCAAGGGACAGGGATAAACGTCCTGACTTTC

j_call: TRBJ2-1
cdr3_length: 11
v_call: TRBV10-2
d_call: .
clone_size: .
cdr3_aa: CVTGTYNEQFF
cdr3_nt: TGCGTCACGGGGACCTACAATGAGCAGTTCTTC

j_call: TRBJ2-6
cdr3_length: 15
v_call: TRBV7-9
d_call: .
clone_size: .
cdr3_aa: CASSFPHSGANVLTF
cdr3_nt: TGTGCCAGCAGCTTTCCCCACTCTGGGGCCAACGTCCTGACTTTC

j_call: TRBJ1-1
cdr3_length: 14
v_call: TRBV5-1
d_call: TRBD1
clone_size: .
cdr3_aa: CASTPGTAYVEAFF
cdr3_nt: TGCGCCAGCACCCCTGGGACAGCGTATGTTGAAGCTTTCTTT

j_call: TRBJ2-4
cdr3_length: 19
v_call: TRBV7-2
d_call: TRBD2
clone_size: .
cdr3_aa: CASSLAASGRAGAKNIQYF
cdr3_nt: TGTGCCAGCAGCTTAGCAGCTAGCGGGAGGGCCGGGGCCAAAAACATTCAGTACTTC

j_call: TRBJ2-7
cdr3_length: 15
v_call: TRBV5-6
d_call: TRBD2
clone_size: .
cdr3_aa: CASSEGLAGVWEQYF
cdr3_nt: TGTGCCAGCAGCGAAGGACTTGCGGGGGTCTGGGAGCAGTACTTC

j_call: TRBJ2-3
cdr3_length: 17
v_call: TRBV7-9
d_call: TRBD2
clone_size: .
cdr3_aa: CASSPQRVAGYTDTQYF
cdr3_nt: TGTGCCAGCAGCCCCCAGCGGGTAGCGGGGTACACAGATACGCAGTATTTT

j_call: TRBJ2-3
cdr3_length: 15
v_call: TRBV29-1
d_call: TRBD2
clone_size: .
cdr3_aa: CSVEGGAGSADTQYF
cdr3_nt: TGCAGCGTTGAAGGTGGAGCGGGGAGCGCAGATACGCAGTATTTT

j_call: TRBJ2-7
cdr3_length: 15
v_call: TRBV19
d_call: TRBD2
clone_size: .
cdr3_aa: CASRRGGSSSYEQYF
cdr3_nt: TGTGCCAGCAGGCGCGGGGGTTCCAGCTCCTACGAGCAGTACTTC

j_call: TRBJ2-1
cdr3_length: 19
v_call: TRBV28
d_call: .
clone_size: .
cdr3_aa: CASRDGQGALGLAAHEQFF
cdr3_nt: TGTGCCAGCAGAGATGGACAGGGGGCGCTGGGACTAGCGGCTCATGAGCAGTTCTTC

j_call: TRBJ1-4
cdr3_length: 16
v_call: TRBV27
d_call: .
clone_size: few
cdr3_aa: CASSLFGGATNEKLFF
cdr3_nt: TGTGCCAGCAGTTTATTTGGAGGGGCAACTAATGAAAAACTGTTTTTT

j_call: TRBJ2-1
cdr3_length: 17
v_call: TRBV19
d_call: TRBD2
clone_size: .
cdr3_aa: CASRKAGVQRRDNEQFF
cdr3_nt: TGTGCCAGTAGGAAAGCGGGAGTTCAACGACGCGACAATGAGCAGTTCTTC

j_call: TRBJ1-1
cdr3_length: 15
v_call: TRBV28
d_call: TRBD1
clone_size: .
cdr3_aa: CASSSTGTVDGGAFF
cdr3_nt: TGTGCCAGCAGTTCCACCGGGACAGTCGACGGCGGGGCTTTCTTT

j_call: TRBJ1-6
cdr3_length: 12
v_call: TRBV7-2
d_call: .
clone_size: .
cdr3_aa: CASSINNSALHF
cdr3_nt: TGTGCCAGCAGCATAAATAATTCGGCCCTCCACTTT

j_call: TRBJ1-1
cdr3_length: 12
v_call: TRBV28
d_call: .
clone_size: .
cdr3_aa: CASSLRDTEAFF
cdr3_nt: TGTGCCAGCAGTTTGAGGGACACTGAAGCTTTCTTT

j_call: TRBJ1-5
cdr3_length: 13
v_call: TRBV5-1
d_call: .
clone_size: .
cdr3_aa: CASSSDRNQPQHF
cdr3_nt: TGCGCCAGCAGCTCTGACAGAAATCAGCCCCAGCATTTT

j_call: TRBJ1-1
cdr3_length: 15
v_call: TRBV27
d_call: TRBD1
clone_size: .
cdr3_aa: CASSSGGTGKTEAFF
cdr3_nt: TGTGCCAGCAGTTCAGGAGGGACAGGGAAGACTGAAGCTTTCTTT

j_call: TRBJ2-7
cdr3_length: 13
v_call: TRBV29-1
d_call: .
clone_size: once
cdr3_aa: CSVAPSATGEQYF
cdr3_nt: TGCAGCGTTGCCCCTAGCGCGACGGGGGAGCAGTACTTC

j_call: TRBJ2-5
cdr3_length: 15
v_call: TRBV19
d_call: .
clone_size: .
cdr3_aa: CASSISRLTGQAQYF
cdr3_nt: TGTGCCAGTAGTATCTCAAGGCTGACCGGCCAGGCCCAGTACTTC

j_call: TRBJ2-1
cdr3_length: 14
v_call: TRBV5-1
d_call: TRBD1
clone_size: .
cdr3_aa: CASSKGQGDNEQFF
cdr3_nt: TGCGCCAGCAGCAAGGGACAGGGGGACAATGAGCAGTTCTTC

j_call: TRBJ2-2
cdr3_length: 18
v_call: TRBV7-3
d_call: TRBD1
clone_size: .
cdr3_aa: CASSTLPQGAANTGELFF
cdr3_nt: TGTGCCAGCAGCACCCTGCCCCAGGGGGCGGCGAACACCGGGGAGCTGTTTTTT

j_call: TRBJ2-7
cdr3_length: 15
v_call: TRBV5-5
d_call: .
clone_size: .
cdr3_aa: CASSWSGQGWDEQYF
cdr3_nt: TGTGCCAGCAGCTGGAGCGGGCAAGGGTGGGACGAGCAGTACTTC

j_call: TRBJ2-3
cdr3_length: 13
v_call: TRBV19
d_call: .
clone_size: .
cdr3_aa: CASKYRDADTQYF
cdr3_nt: TGTGCCAGTAAATACAGGGACGCAGATACGCAGTATTTT

j_call: TRBJ2-7
cdr3_length: 16
v_call: TRBV2
d_call: TRBD2
clone_size: few
cdr3_aa: CASRTPGLAGIDEQYF
cdr3_nt: TGTGCCAGCAGAACCCCGGGACTAGCGGGAATCGACGAGCAGTACTTC

j_call: TRBJ2-7
cdr3_length: 14
v_call: TRBV28
d_call: TRBD2
clone_size: .
cdr3_aa: CASTPWLAGGEQYF
cdr3_nt: TGTGCCAGCACCCCTTGGCTAGCGGGAGGCGAGCAGTACTTC

j_call: TRBJ2-7
cdr3_length: 14
v_call: TRBV7-9
d_call: .
clone_size: .
cdr3_aa: CASSLRSGNYEQYF
cdr3_nt: TGTGCCAGCAGCCTCCGATCAGGGAATTACGAGCAGTACTTC

j_call: TRBJ1-1
cdr3_length: 15
v_call: TRBV9
d_call: TRBD1
clone_size: .
cdr3_aa: CASSVTGGFNTEAFF
cdr3_nt: TGTGCCAGCAGCGTTACAGGGGGTTTTAACACTGAAGCTTTCTTT

j_call: TRBJ2-3
cdr3_length: 16
v_call: TRBV5-1
d_call: TRBD2
clone_size: few
cdr3_aa: CASSTSVGGGTDTQYF
cdr3_nt: TGCGCCAGCAGCACCAGTGTGGGAGGGGGCACAGATACGCAGTATTTT

j_call: TRBJ1-4
cdr3_length: 15
v_call: TRBV2
d_call: .
clone_size: .
cdr3_aa: CASSENGWANEKLFF
cdr3_nt: TGTGCCAGCAGTGAAAATGGTTGGGCGAATGAAAAACTGTTTTTT

j_call: TRBJ1-2
cdr3_length: 15
v_call: TRBV6-1
d_call: .
clone_size: .
cdr3_aa: CASSEASGPNYGYTF
cdr3_nt: TGTGCCAGCAGTGAAGCGTCAGGGCCTAACTATGGCTACACCTTC

j_call: TRBJ2-1
cdr3_length: 14
v_call: TRBV6-5
d_call: TRBD2
clone_size: .
cdr3_aa: CASIQLAVYNEQFF
cdr3_nt: TGTGCCAGCATTCAACTAGCGGTCTACAATGAGCAGTTCTTC

j_call: TRBJ2-1
cdr3_length: 15
v_call: TRBV7-9
d_call: TRBD2
clone_size: .
cdr3_aa: CASSFRLAGNNEQFF
cdr3_nt: TGTGCCAGCAGCTTCAGACTAGCGGGCAACAATGAGCAGTTCTTC

j_call: TRBJ2-7
cdr3_length: 15
v_call: TRBV5-5
d_call: TRBD1
clone_size: .
cdr3_aa: CASSPGQAISYEQYF
cdr3_nt: TGTGCCAGCAGCCCGGGACAGGCCATCTCCTACGAGCAGTACTTC